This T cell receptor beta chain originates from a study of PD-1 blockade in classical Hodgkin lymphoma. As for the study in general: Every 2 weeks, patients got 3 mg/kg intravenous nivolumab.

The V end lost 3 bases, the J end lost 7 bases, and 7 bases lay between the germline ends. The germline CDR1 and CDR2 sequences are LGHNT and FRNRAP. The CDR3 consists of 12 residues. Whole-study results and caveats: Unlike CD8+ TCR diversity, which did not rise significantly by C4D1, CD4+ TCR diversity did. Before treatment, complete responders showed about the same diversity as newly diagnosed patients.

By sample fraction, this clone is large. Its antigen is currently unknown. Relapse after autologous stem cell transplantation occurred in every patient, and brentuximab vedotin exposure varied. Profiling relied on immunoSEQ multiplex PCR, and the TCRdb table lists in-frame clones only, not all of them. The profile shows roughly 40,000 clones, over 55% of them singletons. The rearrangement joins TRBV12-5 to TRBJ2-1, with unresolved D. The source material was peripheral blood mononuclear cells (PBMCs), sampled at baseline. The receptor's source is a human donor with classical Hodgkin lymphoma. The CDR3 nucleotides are TGTGCTAGTGGTTTTGTAGGTAATGAGCAGTTCTTC. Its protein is CASGFVGNEQFF. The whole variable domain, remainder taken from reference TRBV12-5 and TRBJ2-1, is DARVTQTPRHKVTEMGQEVTMRCQPILGHNTVFWYRQTMMQGLELLAYFRNRAPLDDSGMPKDRFSAEMPDATLATLKIQPSEPRDSAVYFCASGFVGNEQFFGPGTRLTVL.